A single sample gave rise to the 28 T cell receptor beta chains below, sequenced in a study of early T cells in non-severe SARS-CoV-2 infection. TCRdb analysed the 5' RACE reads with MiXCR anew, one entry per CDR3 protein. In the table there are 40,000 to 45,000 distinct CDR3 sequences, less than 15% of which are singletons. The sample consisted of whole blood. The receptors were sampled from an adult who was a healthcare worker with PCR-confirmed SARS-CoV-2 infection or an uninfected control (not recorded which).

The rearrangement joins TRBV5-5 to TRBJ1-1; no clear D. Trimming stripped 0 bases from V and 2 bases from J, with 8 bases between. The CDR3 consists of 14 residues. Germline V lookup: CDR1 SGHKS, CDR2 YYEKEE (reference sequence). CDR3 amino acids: CASSLATVNTEAFF. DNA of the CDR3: TGTGCCAGCAGCTTGGCCACGGTCAACACTGAAGCTTTCTTT.

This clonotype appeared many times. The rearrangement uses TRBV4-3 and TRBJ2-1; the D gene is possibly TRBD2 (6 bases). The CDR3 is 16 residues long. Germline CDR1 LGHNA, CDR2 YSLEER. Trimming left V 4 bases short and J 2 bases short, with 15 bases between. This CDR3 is CASSRARDFAYNEQFF. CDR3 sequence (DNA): TGCGCCAGCAGCCGGGCCCGGGACTTCGCCTACAATGAGCAGTTCTTC.

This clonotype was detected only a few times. The chain's CDR3 is CASSLGGRLAGGEDTQYF. Written as DNA, the CDR3 is TGTGCCAGCAGCTTGGGTGGCCGACTAGCGGGAGGTGAAGATACGCAGTATTTT. The chain is built from TRBV5-6 and TRBJ2-3, with 13 nucleotides matching TRBD2. With 0 bases clipped from V and 5 bases from J, the junction kept 9 bases outside the gene matches. Germline V CDR1 and CDR2: SGHDT, YYEEEE. This CDR3 has 18 amino acids.

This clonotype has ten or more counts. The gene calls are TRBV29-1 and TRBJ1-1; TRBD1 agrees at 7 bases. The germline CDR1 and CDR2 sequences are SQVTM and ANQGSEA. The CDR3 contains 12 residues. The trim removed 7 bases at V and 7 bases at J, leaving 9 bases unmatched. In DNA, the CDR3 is TGCAGCGCCTACAGGGGTCGTGGTGAAGCTTTCTTT. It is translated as CSAYRGRGEAFF.

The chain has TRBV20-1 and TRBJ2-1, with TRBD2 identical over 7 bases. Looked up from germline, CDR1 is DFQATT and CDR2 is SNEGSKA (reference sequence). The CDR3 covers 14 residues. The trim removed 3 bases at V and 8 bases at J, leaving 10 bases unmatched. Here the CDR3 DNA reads TGCAGTGCTAGTGATGGGCGGGAGCTCTATGAGCAGTTCTTC. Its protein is CSASDGRELYEQFF.

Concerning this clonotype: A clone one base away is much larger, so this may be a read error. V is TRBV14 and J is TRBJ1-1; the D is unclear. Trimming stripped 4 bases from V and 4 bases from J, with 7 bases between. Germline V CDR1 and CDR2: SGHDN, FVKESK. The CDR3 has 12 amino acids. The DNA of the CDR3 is TGTGCCAGCAGCCGGGGTGTCACTGAAGCTTTCTTT. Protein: CASSRGVTEAFF.

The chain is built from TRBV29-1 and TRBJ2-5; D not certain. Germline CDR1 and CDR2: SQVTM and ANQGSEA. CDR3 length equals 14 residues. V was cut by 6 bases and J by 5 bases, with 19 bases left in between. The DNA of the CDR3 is TGCAGCGTAACTCAGTGGGGTTTCGGTGAGACCCAGTACTTC. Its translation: CSVTQWGFGETQYF.

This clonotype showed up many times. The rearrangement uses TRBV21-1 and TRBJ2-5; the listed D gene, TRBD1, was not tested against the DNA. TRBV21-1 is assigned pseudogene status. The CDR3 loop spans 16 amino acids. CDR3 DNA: TGTGCCAGCATCCGTCGGGACAGGGAAGGCGGTGAGACCCAGTACTTC. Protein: CASIRRDREGGETQYF.

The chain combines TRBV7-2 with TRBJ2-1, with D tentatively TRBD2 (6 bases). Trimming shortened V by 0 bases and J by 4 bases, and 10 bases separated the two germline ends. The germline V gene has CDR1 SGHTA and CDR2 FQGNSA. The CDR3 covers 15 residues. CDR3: CASSLAGGLYNEQFF. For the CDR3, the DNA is TGTGCCAGCAGCTTAGCGGGAGGCCTGTACAATGAGCAGTTCTTC.

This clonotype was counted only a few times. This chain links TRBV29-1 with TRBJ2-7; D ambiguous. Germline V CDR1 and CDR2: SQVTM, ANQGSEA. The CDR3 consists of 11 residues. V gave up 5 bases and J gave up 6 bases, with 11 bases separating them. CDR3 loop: CSVLVLSEQYF. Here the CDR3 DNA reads TGCAGCGTTTTGGTGCTAAGCGAGCAGTACTTC.

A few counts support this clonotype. CDR3 residues: CASSYRGVDTDTQYF. The CDR3 coding sequence is TGTGCCAGCAGTTACAGGGGGGTGGACACAGATACGCAGTATTTT. The gene calls are TRBV6-1 and TRBJ2-3; 8 positions match TRBD1. Per the germline V gene, CDR1 is MNHNS and CDR2 is SASEGT. This CDR3 region has 15 residues. Unmatched junction bases numbered 6, after V lost 5 bases and J lost 2 bases.

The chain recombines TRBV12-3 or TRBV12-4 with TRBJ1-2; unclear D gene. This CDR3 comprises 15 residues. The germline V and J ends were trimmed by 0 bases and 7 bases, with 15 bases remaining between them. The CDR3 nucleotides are TGTGCCAGCAGTTTAGCGCGAGGAACGGCCCCTGGCTACACCTTC. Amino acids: CASSLARGTAPGYTF.

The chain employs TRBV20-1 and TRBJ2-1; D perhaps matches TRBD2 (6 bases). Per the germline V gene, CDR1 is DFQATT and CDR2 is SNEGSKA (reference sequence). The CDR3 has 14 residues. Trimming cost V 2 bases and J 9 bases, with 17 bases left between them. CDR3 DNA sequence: TGCAGTGCTAGAAAAAGGGGCGGGAACGGTGAGCAGTTCTTC. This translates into CSARKRGGNGEQFF.

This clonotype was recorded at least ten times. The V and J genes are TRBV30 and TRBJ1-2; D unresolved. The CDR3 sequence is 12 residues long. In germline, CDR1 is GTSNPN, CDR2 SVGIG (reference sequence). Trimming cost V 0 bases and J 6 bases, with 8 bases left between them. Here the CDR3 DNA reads TGTGCCTGGAGTGTACAGTACGATGGCTACACCTTC. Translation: CAWSVQYDGYTF.

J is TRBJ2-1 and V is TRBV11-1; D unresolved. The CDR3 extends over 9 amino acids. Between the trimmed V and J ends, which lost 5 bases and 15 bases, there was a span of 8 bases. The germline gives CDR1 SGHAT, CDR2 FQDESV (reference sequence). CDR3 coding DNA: TGTGCCAGCAGCGTCCTACGGTTCTTC. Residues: CASSVLRFF.

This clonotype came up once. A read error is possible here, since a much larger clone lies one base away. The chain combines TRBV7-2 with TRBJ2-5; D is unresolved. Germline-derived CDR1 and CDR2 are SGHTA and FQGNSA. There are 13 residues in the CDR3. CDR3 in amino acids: CASSLSFVETLYF. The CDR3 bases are TGTGCCAGCAGCTTAAGTTTCGTAGAGACCCTGTACTTC. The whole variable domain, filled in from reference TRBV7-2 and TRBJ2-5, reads GAGVSQSPSNKVTEKGKDVELRCDPISGHTALYWYRQSLGQGLEFLIYFQGNSAPDKSGLPSDRFSAERTGGSVSTLTIQRTQQEDSAVYLCASSLSFVETLYFGPGTRLLVL.

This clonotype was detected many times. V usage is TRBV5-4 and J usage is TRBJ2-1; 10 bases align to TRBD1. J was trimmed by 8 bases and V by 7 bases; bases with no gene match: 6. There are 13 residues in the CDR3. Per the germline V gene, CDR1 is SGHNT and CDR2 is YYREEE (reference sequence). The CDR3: CASVGQGNDEQFF. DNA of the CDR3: TGTGCCAGCGTGGGACAGGGGAACGATGAGCAGTTCTTC.

The DNA for the CDR3 is TGCAGTGCTAGTAAGCGAGACGAGCAGTACTTC. This codes for CSASKRDEQYF. The chain employs TRBV20-1 and TRBJ2-7; D is ambiguous. Looked up from germline, CDR1 is DFQATT and CDR2 is SNEGSKA (reference sequence). V lost 3 bases and J lost 5, with 8 bases in between. CDR3 size: 11 residues.

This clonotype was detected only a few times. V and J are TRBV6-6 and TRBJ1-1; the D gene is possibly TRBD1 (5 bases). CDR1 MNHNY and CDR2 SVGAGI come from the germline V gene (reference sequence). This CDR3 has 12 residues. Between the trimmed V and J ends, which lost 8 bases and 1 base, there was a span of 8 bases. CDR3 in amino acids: CASVTENTEAFF. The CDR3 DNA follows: TGTGCCAGCGTGACAGAGAACACTGAAGCTTTCTTT.

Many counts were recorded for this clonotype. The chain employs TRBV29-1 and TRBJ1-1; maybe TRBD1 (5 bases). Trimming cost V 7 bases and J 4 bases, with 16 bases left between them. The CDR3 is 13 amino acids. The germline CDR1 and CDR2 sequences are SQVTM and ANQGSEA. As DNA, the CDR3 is TGCAGCGCCAGCCCCGGGACTAGCACTGAAGCTTTCTTT. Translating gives CSASPGTSTEAFF. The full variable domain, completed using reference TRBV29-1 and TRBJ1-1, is SAVISQKPSRDICQRGTSLTIQCQVDSQVTMMFWYRQQPGQSLTLIATANQGSEATYESGFVIDKFPISRPNLTFSTLTVSNMSPEDSSIYLCSASPGTSTEAFFGQGTRLTVV.

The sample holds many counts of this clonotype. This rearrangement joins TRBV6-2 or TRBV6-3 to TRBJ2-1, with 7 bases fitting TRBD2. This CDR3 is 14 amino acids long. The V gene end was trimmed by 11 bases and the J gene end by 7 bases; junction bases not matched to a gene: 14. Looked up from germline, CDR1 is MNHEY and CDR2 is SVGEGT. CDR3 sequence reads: CAGQGGRETNEQFF. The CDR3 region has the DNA TGTGCCGGCCAAGGAGGGCGGGAGACAAATGAGCAGTTCTTC.

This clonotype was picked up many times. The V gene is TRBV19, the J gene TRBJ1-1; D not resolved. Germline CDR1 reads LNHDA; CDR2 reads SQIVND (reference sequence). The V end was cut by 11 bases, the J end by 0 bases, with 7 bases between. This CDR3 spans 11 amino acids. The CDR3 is CAVAMNTEAFF. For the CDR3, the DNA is TGTGCCGTAGCGATGAACACTGAAGCTTTCTTT. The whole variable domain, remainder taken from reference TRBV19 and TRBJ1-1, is DGGITQSPKYLFRKEGQNVTLSCEQNLNHDAMYWYRQDPGQGLRLIYYSQIVNDFQKGDIAEGYSVSREKKESFPLTVTSAQKNPTAFYLCAVAMNTEAFFGQGTRLTVV.

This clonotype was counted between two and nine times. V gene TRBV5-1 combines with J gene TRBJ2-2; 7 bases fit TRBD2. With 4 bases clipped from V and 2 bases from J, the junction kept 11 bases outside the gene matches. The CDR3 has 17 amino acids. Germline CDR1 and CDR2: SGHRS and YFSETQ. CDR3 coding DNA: TGCGCCAGCAGCGCCCCCGACGGGGAGGGAAACACCGGGGAGCTGTTTTTT. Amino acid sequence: CASSAPDGEGNTGELFF.

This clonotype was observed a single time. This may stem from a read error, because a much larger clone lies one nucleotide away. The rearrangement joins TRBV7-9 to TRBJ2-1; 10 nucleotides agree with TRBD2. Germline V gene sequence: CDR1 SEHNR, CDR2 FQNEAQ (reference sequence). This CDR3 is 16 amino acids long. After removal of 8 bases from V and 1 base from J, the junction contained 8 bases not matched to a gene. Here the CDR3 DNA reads TGTGCCAGCGGAGCGGGGGGGTCTACATCCTACAATGAGCAGTTCTTC. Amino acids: CASGAGGSTSYNEQFF.

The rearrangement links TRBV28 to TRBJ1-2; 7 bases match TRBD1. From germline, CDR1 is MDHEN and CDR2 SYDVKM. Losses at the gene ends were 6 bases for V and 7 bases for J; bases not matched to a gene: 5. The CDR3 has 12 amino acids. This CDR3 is CASSDRVAGYTF. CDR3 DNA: TGTGCCAGCAGCGACAGGGTCGCTGGCTACACCTTC.

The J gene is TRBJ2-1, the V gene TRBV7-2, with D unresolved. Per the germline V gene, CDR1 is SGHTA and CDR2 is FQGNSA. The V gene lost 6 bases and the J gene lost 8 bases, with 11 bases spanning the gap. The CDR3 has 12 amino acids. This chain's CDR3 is CASSLAEHEQFF. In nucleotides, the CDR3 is TGTGCCAGCAGTCTCGCAGAGCATGAGCAGTTCTTC.

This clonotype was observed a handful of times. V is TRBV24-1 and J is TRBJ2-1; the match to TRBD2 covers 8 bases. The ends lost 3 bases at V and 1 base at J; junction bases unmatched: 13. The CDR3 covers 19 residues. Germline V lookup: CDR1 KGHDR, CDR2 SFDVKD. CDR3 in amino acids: CATSDRRGRAGVSYNEQFF. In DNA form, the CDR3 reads TGTGCCACCAGTGATAGACGGGGGCGAGCGGGAGTGTCCTACAATGAGCAGTTCTTC.

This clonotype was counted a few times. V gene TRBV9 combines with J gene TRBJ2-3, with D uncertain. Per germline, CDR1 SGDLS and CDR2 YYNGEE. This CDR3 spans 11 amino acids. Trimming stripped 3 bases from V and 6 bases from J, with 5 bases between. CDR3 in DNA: TGTGCCAGCAGCGATTTGGATACGCAGTATTTT. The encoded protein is CASSDLDTQYF. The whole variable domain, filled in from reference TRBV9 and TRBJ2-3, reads DSGVTQTPKHLITATGQRVTLRCSPRSGDLSVYWYQQSLDQGLQFLIQYYNGEERAKGNILERFSAQQFPDLHSELNLSSLELGDSALYFCASSDLDTQYFGPGTRLTVL.